The 31 T cell receptor beta chains reported below all come from one sample, sequenced in a study of beta chain features in type 1 diabetes. The entirety of the isolated RNA underwent reverse transcription, so expressed TCRB transcripts were sequenced. Sequencing used immunoSEQ multiplex PCR; TCRdb keeps in-frame clones, though not all of them. The sample contains 350,000 or so clones, around 20% of which appear only once. Input material: naive CD4+ T cells from blood. The receptors were gathered from a young woman in good health.

This clone has only a few counts. V gene TRBV6-6 combines with J gene TRBJ2-1, with D perhaps matching TRBD2 (7 bases). Germline assignment: CDR1 MNHNY and CDR2 SVGAGI (reference sequence). The ends were cut back, 6 bases at V and 12 bases at J, with 15 bases in the middle. The CDR3 totals 12 residues. The chain's CDR3 is CASSWGGRGQFF. Here the CDR3 DNA reads TGTGCCAGCAGCTGGGGGGGCCGAGGGCAGTTCTTC.

The chain couples TRBV28 to TRBJ1-2; TRBD1 is a possible D gene (5 bases). The CDR3 is 13 residues long. Trimming removed 3 bases from V and 3 bases from J, with 8 bases in between. Germline V gene data show CDR1 as MDHEN and CDR2 as SYDVKM. The CDR3 loop reads CASSLAGHYGYTF. For the CDR3, the DNA is TGTGCCAGCAGTTTGGCAGGGCACTATGGCTACACCTTC.

A single count supports this clone. This CDR3 is also generated by other DNA sequences in the sample. This chain links TRBV30 with TRBJ2-7, with D hard to call. The V end lost 0 bases, the J end lost 3 bases, and 6 bases lay between the germline ends. This CDR3 is built from 12 residues. Germline-derived CDR1 and CDR2 are GTSNPN and SVGIG (reference sequence). CDR3 nucleotides: TGTGCCTGGAGTGTAGGCGGCTACGAGCAGTACTTC. This encodes CAWSVGGYEQYF.

This clone has just a few counts. This chain joins TRBV29-1 and TRBJ2-1, with 10 nucleotides matching TRBD1. CDR1 and CDR2 from the germline V gene are SQVTM and ANQGSEA. The CDR3 is 13 amino acids. The V segment lost 4 bases and the J segment 7 bases; nucleotides outside the gene matches: 4. The CDR3 here is CSVGGQGQNEQFF. CDR3 DNA sequence: TGCAGCGTTGGGGGACAGGGGCAGAATGAGCAGTTCTTC.

This clone was observed a few times. This chain connects TRBV30 to TRBJ1-1; no firm D call. The germline V and J ends were trimmed by 1 base and 0 bases, with 12 bases remaining between them. The CDR3 has 15 residues. In germline, CDR1 is GTSNPN, CDR2 SVGIG (reference sequence). The CDR3: CAWSGAGVMNTEAFF. CDR3 bases: TGTGCCTGGAGTGGGGCAGGCGTTATGAACACTGAAGCTTTCTTT.

This clone was seen more than once but under ten times. The chain uses TRBV7-2 and TRBJ2-7; 7 nucleotides agree with TRBD1. This CDR3 is 13 amino acids long. V lost 0 bases to trimming and J lost 12 bases; unmatched junction nucleotides: 8. CDR1 and CDR2 from the germline V gene are SGHTA and FQGNSA. CDR3 loop: CASSLAGQAKPYF. As DNA, the CDR3 is TGTGCCAGCAGCTTAGCCGGACAGGCTAAACCGTACTTC.

This clone has only a few counts. The chain employs TRBV11-2 and TRBJ2-3; D not resolved. The CDR3 consists of 11 residues. V was shortened by 5 bases and J by 2 bases, with 2 bases between the two germline ends. Germline CDR1 SGHAT, CDR2 FQNNGV. The CDR3 reads CASSHTDTQYF. The CDR3 DNA is TGTGCCAGCAGCCACACAGATACGCAGTATTTT.

This chain's CDR3 is CASSLNRPSGSYEQYF. The DNA of the CDR3 is TGTGCCAGCAGCTTAAATCGGCCTAGCGGGTCCTACGAGCAGTACTTC. The rearrangement links TRBV7-2 to TRBJ2-7; TRBD2 matches 8 bases. Germline-derived CDR1 and CDR2 are SGHTA and FQGNSA. There are 16 residues in the CDR3. J lost 1 base, V lost 2 bases, and 7 bases had no gene match.

This clone was counted between two and nine times. V is TRBV5-4 and J is TRBJ1-1; D is perhaps TRBD1 (6 bases). This CDR3 is built from 14 residues. Germline CDR1 and CDR2: SGHNT and YYREEE (reference sequence). V gave up 1 base and J gave up 6 bases, with 13 bases separating them. This CDR3 reads CASSLKQGFPEAFF. DNA of the CDR3: TGTGCCAGCAGCTTGAAACAGGGATTCCCTGAAGCTTTCTTT. The variable domain in full, with the rest retrieved from reference TRBV5-4 and TRBJ1-1, is ETGVTQSPTHLIKTRGQQVTLRCSSQSGHNTVSWYQQALGQGPQFIFQYYREEENGRGNFPPRFSGLQFPNYSSELNVNALELDDSALYLCASSLKQGFPEAFFGQGTRLTVV.

The chain uses TRBV6-5 and TRBJ2-1, with D perhaps TRBD1 (6 bases). Between the trimmed V and J ends, which lost 4 bases and 4 bases, there was a span of 14 bases. CDR1 is MNHEY, CDR2 SVGAGI, per germline. This CDR3 has 15 residues. The CDR3 is CASSFTGNLYNEQFF. Written as DNA, the CDR3 is TGTGCCAGCAGTTTTACAGGGAACCTGTACAATGAGCAGTTCTTC.

A word on this clone: Other DNA sequences within the sample encode an identical CDR3. DNA for the CDR3: TGTGCCAGCAGTTTAGGTAGAGGAGAGACCCAGTACTTC. Encoded protein: CASSLGRGETQYF. This chain joins TRBV27 and TRBJ2-5; D ambiguous. The CDR3 has 13 residues. The V and J ends lost 2 bases and 4 bases respectively, with 8 bases between them. Per germline, CDR1 MNHEY and CDR2 SMNVEV (reference sequence).

The CDR3 sequence is CASSLGRDNEQFF. The CDR3 DNA reads as TGCGCCAGCAGCTTGGGTCGAGACAATGAGCAGTTCTTC. This chain links TRBV5-1 with TRBJ2-1; D remains unclear. Trimming cost V 0 bases and J 5 bases, with 6 bases left between them. The CDR3 spans 13 residues. Germline assignment: CDR1 SGHRS and CDR2 YFSETQ.

This clone was seen a handful of times. The chain uses TRBV29-1 and TRBJ2-3; 7 bases are a match to TRBD1. This CDR3 region has 14 residues. V was pared by 6 bases and J by 2 bases, with 8 bases of the junction left unmatched. From germline, CDR1 is SQVTM and CDR2 ANQGSEA. CDR3 DNA sequence: TGCAGCGTGGGGACAGCCGCCCACACAGATACGCAGTATTTT. It yields the protein CSVGTAAHTDTQYF.

This clone was found a few times. This chain connects TRBV29-1 to TRBJ2-3; 13 bases fit TRBD2. With V trimmed by 7 bases and J by 5 bases, 6 bases remained unmatched. This CDR3 spans 14 amino acids. Germline CDR1 is SQVTM and CDR2 is ANQGSEA. The CDR3 bases are TGCAGCGGTGGACTAGCGGGGGTGGGAGATACGCAGTATTTT. The encoded protein is CSGGLAGVGDTQYF.

This clone was detected only a few times. The chain uses TRBV7-2 and TRBJ1-4; TRBD1 might be the D (5 bases). The V end was cut by 1 base, the J end by 8 bases, with 11 bases between. The CDR3 is 14 residues long. Looked up from germline, CDR1 is SGHTA and CDR2 is FQGNSA. CDR3 sequence reads: CASSLGQPGEKLFF. As DNA, the CDR3 is TGTGCCAGCAGCTTAGGACAGCCTGGCGAAAAACTGTTTTTT.

The chain is built from TRBV4-1 and TRBJ2-6; perhaps TRBD2 as D (6 bases). This CDR3 is built from 16 residues. Germline assignment: CDR1 MGHRA and CDR2 YSYEKL. V lost 4 bases and J lost 4, with 14 bases in between. CDR3 protein: CASSRDSSAGANVLTF. The CDR3 region has the DNA TGCGCCAGCAGCCGGGACTCCAGTGCCGGGGCCAACGTCCTGACTTTC.

The V and J genes are TRBV5-1 and TRBJ2-1; D call uncertain. CDR3 size: 11 residues. The V gene's germline CDR1 is SGHRS and CDR2 YFSETQ. Trimming pared 0 bases from V and 14 bases from J, leaving 9 bases between. The CDR3 loop reads CASSLESVEFF. DNA of the CDR3: TGCGCCAGCAGCTTGGAATCGGTGGAGTTCTTC.

The DNA for the CDR3 is TGTGCCAGCAGCTCACGACTAGCGGTTATGGATACGCAGTATTTT. It is translated as CASSSRLAVMDTQYF. The V and J genes are TRBV5-4 and TRBJ2-3; 9 nucleotides align to TRBD2. Germline assignment: CDR1 SGHNT and CDR2 YYREEE (reference sequence). This CDR3 contains 15 residues. After removal of 3 bases from V and 6 bases from J, the junction contained 8 bases not matched to a gene.

The chain is built from TRBV7-9 and TRBJ1-5; 8 nucleotides align to TRBD1. V shed 4 bases, J shed 4 bases, and the junction held 3 bases outside the gene matches. The CDR3 spans 14 residues. The germline gives CDR1 SEHNR, CDR2 FQNEAQ (reference sequence). In DNA, the CDR3 is TGTGCCAGCAGCTCCGGACAGGGAAATCAGCCCCAGCATTTT. Residues: CASSSGQGNQPQHF.

There are a few counts of this clone. The CDR3 coding sequence is TGTGCCAGCAGCGCCTTTGGGGGGACACCCCTCCACTTT. This gives the protein CASSAFGGTPLHF. The gene calls are TRBV9 and TRBJ1-6, with D possibly matching TRBD1 (5 bases). Germline-derived CDR1 and CDR2 are SGDLS and YYNGEE. V lost 3 bases to trimming and J lost 11 bases, with 12 bases between them. This CDR3 region has 13 residues.

This chain uses TRBV9 with TRBJ2-3; D ambiguous. CDR3 length equals 12 residues. V was trimmed by 7 bases and J by 4 bases, leaving 10 bases between them. Germline V gene sequence: CDR1 SGDLS, CDR2 YYNGEE. DNA for the CDR3: TGTGCCAGCTCTCGTTCGGCAGATACGCAGTATTTT. Its translation is CASSRSADTQYF.

The chain uses TRBV6-5 and TRBJ2-7; 8 bases fit TRBD2. The CDR3 covers 13 residues. Germline loops: CDR1 MNHEY, CDR2 SVGAGI. V lost 6 bases to trimming and J lost 3 bases; unmatched junction nucleotides: 4. Written as DNA, the CDR3 is TGTGCCAGCAGCCGCGGGGGGTTCTACGAGCAGTACTTC. Its protein is CASSRGGFYEQYF.

The chain employs TRBV19 and TRBJ1-2; D remains ambiguous. The V end was cut by 4 bases, the J end by 1 base, with 13 bases between. CDR3 size: 15 residues. Germline V gene data show CDR1 as LNHDA and CDR2 as SQIVND (reference sequence). The CDR3 DNA reads as TGTGCCAGTAGTACAGTCCGCCCTAGTAACTATGGCTACACCTTC. This encodes CASSTVRPSNYGYTF. Based on the CDR3 plus reference TRBV19 and TRBJ1-2, the full variable domain is DGGITQSPKYLFRKEGQNVTLSCEQNLNHDAMYWYRQDPGQGLRLIYYSQIVNDFQKGDIAEGYSVSREKKESFPLTVTSAQKNPTAFYLCASSTVRPSNYGYTFGSGTRLTVV.

This clone was seen only a few times. The gene calls are TRBV30 and TRBJ1-1; D ambiguous. V lost 0 bases, J lost 1 base, and 12 bases lay in between. Germline-derived CDR1 and CDR2 are GTSNPN and SVGIG (reference sequence). The length of the CDR3 is 15 residues. DNA for the CDR3: TGTGCCTGGAGTGTACGGAAAGGGAGGAACACTGAAGCTTTCTTT. Translated: CAWSVRKGRNTEAFF.

This chain uses TRBV7-6 with TRBJ2-7; 10 nucleotides agree with TRBD2. V lost 1 base, J lost 7 bases, and 7 bases stayed unmatched. This CDR3 region has 15 residues. Germline CDR1 reads SGHVS; CDR2 reads FNYEAQ. CDR3 residues: CASSLGPSGSGEQYF. For the CDR3, the DNA is TGTGCCAGCAGCTTAGGACCTAGCGGGAGTGGTGAGCAGTACTTC.

Only a few counts were recorded for this clone. The V and J genes are TRBV18 and TRBJ2-3, with 8 bases matching TRBD1. Germline values: CDR1 KGHSH, CDR2 LQKENI. The V segment lost 3 bases and the J segment 4 bases; nucleotides outside the gene matches: 3. The CDR3 consists of 14 residues. CDR3 region: CASSPRTGPDTQYF. In DNA form, the CDR3 reads TGTGCCAGCTCACCCCGGACAGGGCCAGATACGCAGTATTTT.

This clone was counted only a few times. This rearrangement joins TRBV29-1 to TRBJ2-3; 8 bases align to TRBD2. The germline gives CDR1 SQVTM, CDR2 ANQGSEA. V dropped 4 bases and J dropped 4; count of bases not matched to a gene: 7. The CDR3 has 14 amino acids. The CDR3: CSVAGRASPDTQYF. The CDR3 DNA reads as TGCAGCGTTGCCGGGAGGGCCTCCCCAGATACGCAGTATTTT.

The rearrangement joins TRBV5-1 to TRBJ1-1; perhaps TRBD1 as D (6 bases). The CDR3 has 14 residues. With 5 bases removed from V and 1 base from J, the gap between germline ends came to 12 bases. Germline CDR1 SGHRS, CDR2 YFSETQ. The CDR3 sequence is CASRTGGGNTEAFF. The CDR3 DNA reads TGCGCCAGCAGGACAGGCGGTGGGAACACTGAAGCTTTCTTT. Based on the CDR3 plus reference TRBV5-1 and TRBJ1-1, the full variable domain is KAGVTQTPRYLIKTRGQQVTLSCSPISGHRSVSWYQQTPGQGLQFLFEYFSETQRNKGNFPGRFSGRQFSNSRSEMNVSTLELGDSALYLCASRTGGGNTEAFFGQGTRLTVV.

The chain joins TRBV5-1 to TRBJ2-7, with TRBD2 matching over 11 bases. V lost 1 base, J lost 0 bases, and 12 bases stayed unmatched. Looked up from germline, CDR1 is SGHRS and CDR2 is YFSETQ. The CDR3 totals 19 residues. CDR3 nucleotide sequence: TGCGCCAGCAGCTTGACTACGAGCCTTAGCGGGAGGGTCTCCTACGAGCAGTACTTC. This sequence encodes CASSLTTSLSGRVSYEQYF.

The chain recombines TRBV7-9 with TRBJ2-3; TRBD2 matches at 15 bases. The CDR3 loop spans 16 amino acids. J was trimmed by 5 bases and V by 4 bases; bases with no gene match: 4. In germline, CDR1 is SEHNR, CDR2 FQNEAQ (reference sequence). Written as DNA, the CDR3 is TGTGCCAGCAGCTCCCCGGGACTAGCGGGAGGAGATACGCAGTATTTT. Translated: CASSSPGLAGGDTQYF.

This clone was found a few times. The rearrangement links TRBV5-1 to TRBJ2-5; 8 nucleotides align to TRBD1. The V gene end was trimmed by 4 bases and the J gene end by 3 bases; junction bases not matched to a gene: 2. Germline V CDR1 and CDR2: SGHRS, YFSETQ. CDR3 length equals 13 residues. CDR3 DNA: TGCGCCAGCAGCGCGGACAGGGAAGAGACCCAGTACTTC. Its protein is CASSADREETQYF.